These 29 T cell receptor beta chains were all obtained from the same sample, sequenced in a study of blood T cell repertoires in COVID-19. Only in-frame clones appear in the TCRdb table, and some are missing; sequencing was by immunoSEQ multiplex PCR. The table includes 270,000 or so clones, roughly nine tenths detected once. The sequencing sample was made of peripheral blood. These receptors all come from a woman between 25 and 40 years old with COVID-19, enrolled during active disease.

The rearrangement uses TRBV4-1 and TRBJ1-1, with 8 nucleotides matching TRBD1. Germline assignment: CDR1 MGHRA and CDR2 YSYEKL. CDR3 size: 14 residues. The V gene end was trimmed by 8 bases and the J gene end by 0 bases; junction bases not matched to a gene: 5. The CDR3: CASWDRTMNTEAFF. The CDR3 DNA sequence: TGCGCCAGCTGGGACAGGACCATGAACACTGAAGCTTTCTTT.

The CDR3 coding sequence is TGTGCCAGCAGTTACTGGAGGGGGGGGGCTGCCGGGGAGCTGTTTTTT. Encoded protein: CASSYWRGGAAGELFF. The chain carries TRBV6-5 and TRBJ2-2; perhaps TRBD2 as D (7 bases). Germline CDR1 reads MNHEY; CDR2 reads SVGAGI. Trimming removed 1 base at V and 6 bases at J, with 15 bases between. This CDR3 spans 16 amino acids.

This chain joins TRBV5-5 and TRBJ1-1; no reliable D call. The V end was cut by 3 bases, the J end by 6 bases, with 15 bases between. Germline CDR1 SGHKS, CDR2 YYEKEE (reference sequence). The CDR3 is 14 residues long. The CDR3 bases are TGTGCCAGCAGCTCTTCTCATAGCGAGGCTGAAGCTTTCTTT. This encodes CASSSSHSEAEAFF.

The chain recombines TRBV7-7 with TRBJ1-3; 8 nucleotides agree with TRBD1. The CDR3 sequence is 11 residues long. Germline V gives CDR1 SSHAT, CDR2 FNYEAQ (reference sequence). After removal of 11 bases from V and 7 bases from J, the junction contained 4 bases not matched to a gene. The CDR3 sequence is CAVRQGNTIYF. In nucleotides, the CDR3 is TGTGCCGTAAGACAGGGGAACACCATATATTTT.

The chain is built from TRBV19 and TRBJ1-2; 10 bases are a match to TRBD1. V lost 5 bases to trimming and J lost 2 bases; unmatched junction nucleotides: 11. This CDR3 is 17 amino acids long. Germline V lookup: CDR1 LNHDA, CDR2 SQIVND (reference sequence). The DNA for the CDR3 is TGTGCCAGTAGTCTCTGGGACAGGGGAATTGGGAACTATGGCTACACCTTC. Protein: CASSLWDRGIGNYGYTF.

This sequence joins TRBV4-1 and TRBJ2-3, with a weak D call TRBD2 (6 bases). Germline lookup yields CDR1 MGHRA and CDR2 YSYEKL. This CDR3 has 16 residues. The ends were cut back, 0 bases at V and 0 bases at J, with 10 bases in the middle. CDR3 sequence reads: CASSQEGAGSTDTQYF. CDR3 sequence (DNA): TGCGCCAGCAGCCAAGAAGGAGCGGGCAGCACAGATACGCAGTATTTT.

The CDR3 region has the DNA TGTGCCAGCAGCTCCTGGGGACTCGCAGATACGCAGTATTTT. It specifies CASSSWGLADTQYF. The V call is TRBV5-6, the J call TRBJ2-3; D perhaps matches TRBD2 (6 bases). Germline V lookup: CDR1 SGHDT, CDR2 YYEEEE. The CDR3 has 14 amino acids. V was trimmed by 3 bases and J by 4 bases, leaving 12 bases between them.

This clone was observed a single time. The chain combines TRBV4-2 with TRBJ2-7, with TRBD1 identical over 9 bases. The V gene's germline CDR1 is LGHNA and CDR2 YNFKEQ. The CDR3 length is 21 residues. The ends lost 0 bases at V and 6 bases at J; junction bases unmatched: 24. DNA of the CDR3: TGTGCCAGCAGCCAAGAGCGGCGGACAGGGGAGCGCCTCGGCCCTGGGGTCGAGCAGTACTTC. It is translated as CASSQERRTGERLGPGVEQYF.

This chain joins TRBV5-8 and TRBJ2-5; weak D call: TRBD2 (5 bases). The CDR3 is 14 residues long. Germline V gene data show CDR1 as SGHTS and CDR2 as YDEGEE. With 2 bases removed from V and 2 bases from J, the gap between germline ends came to 10 bases. The CDR3 reads CASSLDEGQETQYF. DNA of the CDR3: TGTGCCAGCAGCTTAGACGAGGGACAAGAGACCCAGTACTTC. The whole variable domain, remainder taken from reference TRBV5-8 and TRBJ2-5, is EAGVTQSPTHLIKTRGQQATLRCSPISGHTSVYWYQQALGLGLQFLLWYDEGEERNRGNFPPRFSGRQFPNYSSELNVNALELEDSALYLCASSLDEGQETQYFGPGTRLLVL.

CDR3 DNA: TGTGCCAGCAGTTCCTATAGCGGGGGGTTAGATACGCAGTATTTT. It codes for CASSSYSGGLDTQYF. V usage is TRBV6-5 and J usage is TRBJ2-3; 10 nucleotides align to TRBD2. Germline V gene data show CDR1 as MNHEY and CDR2 as SVGAGI. V shed 4 bases and J 5 bases; nucleotides not matched to a gene: 6. CDR3 length: 15 residues.

The J gene is TRBJ1-2, the V gene TRBV5-1; no clear D gene. From germline, CDR1 is SGHRS and CDR2 YFSETQ. The CDR3 runs 13 residues. The V gene lost 0 bases and the J gene lost 3 bases, with 6 bases spanning the gap. CDR3: CASSLATHYGYTF. Written as DNA, the CDR3 is TGCGCCAGCAGCTTGGCGACTCACTATGGCTACACCTTC.

V gene TRBV5-1 combines with J gene TRBJ2-7; TRBD2 aligns across 11 bases. This CDR3 comprises 15 residues. CDR1 is SGHRS and CDR2 is YFSETQ in the germline V gene. Germline trimming cut 4 bases from V and 4 bases from J; bases unmatched to any gene: 7. The CDR3 region is CASSLQASGGYEQYF. The CDR3 DNA is TGCGCCAGCAGCCTCCAGGCTAGCGGGGGGTACGAGCAGTACTTC.

The V call is TRBV7-9, the J call TRBJ1-4; 8 nucleotides agree with TRBD1. The CDR3 covers 14 residues. V shed 6 bases and J 7 bases; nucleotides not matched to a gene: 7. Germline CDR1 reads SEHNR; CDR2 reads FQNEAQ (reference sequence). The CDR3 coding sequence is TGTGCCAGCAGTTCCGACAGGGGTTTTGAAAAACTGTTTTTT. Its protein is CASSSDRGFEKLFF.

The chain couples TRBV12-5 to TRBJ2-2; 7 nucleotides align to TRBD2. Germline V gives CDR1 LGHNT, CDR2 FRNRAP. The CDR3 is 13 residues long. V shed 7 bases and J 5 bases; nucleotides not matched to a gene: 4. The CDR3 DNA follows: TGTGCTAGTGCCGTCGGGGGGACCGGGGAGCTGTTTTTT. Translation gives CASAVGGTGELFF.

The chain combines TRBV28 with TRBJ2-7, with D possibly being TRBD1 (5 bases). Deletions cut 2 bases from V and 2 bases from J, with 13 bases between. The CDR3 loop spans 15 amino acids. Germline V gene sequence: CDR1 MDHEN, CDR2 SYDVKM. The CDR3 here is CASSLTAGSPYEQYF. The CDR3 DNA sequence: TGTGCCAGCAGTTTAACGGCAGGGTCCCCCTACGAGCAGTACTTC.

The table lists this clone with a count of one. The gene calls are TRBV2 and TRBJ1-5, with a weak D call TRBD1 (5 bases). V was pared by 0 bases and J by 3 bases, with 9 bases between. The CDR3 runs to 15 residues. CDR1 is SNHLY and CDR2 is FYNNEI in the germline V gene. CDR3 sequence (DNA): TGTGCCAGCAGTGAAGCCGACAGTTTCAATCAGCCCCAGCATTTT. Translating gives CASSEADSFNQPQHF. Looking up the rest from reference TRBV2 and TRBJ1-5 gives the full variable domain: EPEVTQTPSHQVTQMGQEVILRCVPISNHLYFYWYRQILGQKVEFLVSFYNNEISEKSEIFDDQFSVERPDGSNFTLKIRSTKLEDSAMYFCASSEADSFNQPQHFGDGTRLSIL.

The genes are TRBV11-2 and TRBJ2-3, with D uncertain. Trimming took off 2 bases at V and 1 base at J, with 7 bases between the two ends. CDR3 length: 14 residues. The germline V gene encodes CDR1 SGHAT and CDR2 FQNNGV. In DNA, the CDR3 is TGTGCCAGCAGCTTATCCCGAGGCACAGATACGCAGTATTTT. It encodes CASSLSRGTDTQYF.

This chain joins TRBV10-1 and TRBJ2-5; D perhaps matches TRBD1 (6 bases). Germline V gene data show CDR1 as WNHNN and CDR2 as SYGVQD (reference sequence). The CDR3 runs to 15 residues. V was clipped by 6 bases and J by 4 bases, with 18 bases between them. CDR3 DNA: TGCGCCAGCAGCCCAGGATGGGGGCCTGGAGAGACCCAGTACTTC. Residues: CASSPGWGPGETQYF.

V is TRBV9 and J is TRBJ1-1; weak D call: TRBD1 (6 bases). Trimming took 0 bases from V and 3 from J, leaving 15 bases between them. Germline V gene data show CDR1 as SGDLS and CDR2 as YYNGEE. The CDR3 has 16 residues. CDR3 loop: CASSVAKGDRHTEAFF. The CDR3 DNA follows: TGTGCCAGCAGCGTAGCTAAGGGAGACAGGCACACTGAAGCTTTCTTT. Looking up the rest from reference TRBV9 and TRBJ1-1 gives the full variable domain: DSGVTQTPKHLITATGQRVTLRCSPRSGDLSVYWYQQSLDQGLQFLIQYYNGEERAKGNILERFSAQQFPDLHSELNLSSLELGDSALYFCASSVAKGDRHTEAFFGQGTRLTVV.

The chain joins TRBV5-6 to TRBJ1-1; a possible D gene is TRBD1 (6 bases). The CDR3 has 12 residues. Germline-derived CDR1 and CDR2 are SGHDT and YYEEEE. Deletions cut 0 bases from V and 8 bases from J, with 8 bases between. The CDR3 region is CASSLVDREAFF. The CDR3 nucleotides read TGTGCCAGCAGCTTGGTCGACAGGGAAGCTTTCTTT.

The gene calls are TRBV24-1 and TRBJ2-1, with TRBD2 matching 16 bases. J was trimmed by 4 bases and V by 7 bases; bases with no gene match: 12. The CDR3 is made up of 19 amino acids. Germline V gene data show CDR1 as KGHDR and CDR2 as SFDVKD. The CDR3 sequence is CATRMAQGLAGGIYNEQFF. The CDR3 coding sequence is TGTGCCACCAGGATGGCGCAGGGACTAGCGGGGGGGATATACAATGAGCAGTTCTTC.

The V call is TRBV28, the J call TRBJ1-5; D is unclear. Between the trimmed V and J ends, which lost 2 bases and 7 bases, there was a span of 18 bases. Germline loops: CDR1 MDHEN, CDR2 SYDVKM. This CDR3 spans 16 amino acids. CDR3 DNA sequence: TGTGCCAGCAGTTTACGGGGTTCATTCCTTGGCCAGCCCCAGCATTTT. Translated: CASSLRGSFLGQPQHF.

The chain uses TRBV18 and TRBJ1-2, with TRBD1 identical over 8 bases. This CDR3 is 17 amino acids long. V shed 6 bases and J 4 bases; nucleotides not matched to a gene: 16. Germline V gene lookup returns CDR1 KGHSH and CDR2 LQKENI. CDR3 nucleotide sequence: TGTGCCAGCTCGCCCAACAGGGGGTTGGCACGTTCCTATGGCTACACCTTC. It specifies CASSPNRGLARSYGYTF.

The chain carries TRBV2 and TRBJ1-4; D unclear. The CDR3 has 13 amino acids. Trimming pared 11 bases from V and 5 bases from J, leaving 15 bases between. Germline values: CDR1 SNHLY, CDR2 FYNNEI. As DNA, the CDR3 is TGTGCCGGGTCCCCGACGGGAAATGAAAAACTGTTTTTT. It encodes CAGSPTGNEKLFF.

The rearrangement links TRBV7-8 to TRBJ1-1; maybe TRBD1 (5 bases). The CDR3 covers 15 residues. Germline CDR1 reads SGHVS; CDR2 reads FQNEAQ. The V end lost 2 bases, the J end lost 3 bases, and 13 bases lay between the germline ends. The CDR3 nucleotides read TGTGCCAGCAGCTTAAATGGGCGGGGGTACACTGAAGCTTTCTTT. Residues: CASSLNGRGYTEAFF.

This chain uses TRBV6-6 with TRBJ1-2; the match to TRBD1 covers 8 bases. From germline, CDR1 is MNHNY and CDR2 SVGAGI (reference sequence). Losses at the gene ends were 4 bases for V and 3 bases for J; bases not matched to a gene: 4. The CDR3 covers 14 residues. The DNA for the CDR3 is TGTGCCAGCAGTTCCCCGGGACAGGACTATGGCTACACCTTC. It yields the protein CASSSPGQDYGYTF.

CDR3 nucleotides: TGTGCCAGCAGCTTGAGCACGCTACCTATTAGCACAGATACGCAGTATTTT. This codes for CASSLSTLPISTDTQYF. The V gene is TRBV7-9, the J gene TRBJ2-3, with D uncertain. Trimming removed 3 bases at V and 0 bases at J, with 16 bases between. Germline V CDR1 and CDR2: SEHNR, FQNEAQ (reference sequence). The CDR3 sequence is 17 residues long.

This chain uses TRBV2 with TRBJ1-1; D ambiguous. CDR3 length: 13 residues. Trimming cost V 1 base and J 5 bases, with 8 bases left between them. Germline assignment: CDR1 SNHLY and CDR2 FYNNEI. CDR3 sequence: CASSEGVRTEAFF. In DNA form, the CDR3 reads TGTGCCAGCAGTGAAGGTGTACGGACTGAAGCTTTCTTT. Supplemented by reference TRBV2 and TRBJ1-1, the full variable domain reads EPEVTQTPSHQVTQMGQEVILRCVPISNHLYFYWYRQILGQKVEFLVSFYNNEISEKSEIFDDQFSVERPDGSNFTLKIRSTKLEDSAMYFCASSEGVRTEAFFGQGTRLTVV.

This clone came up once. The chain recombines TRBV7-2 with TRBJ2-1; the match to TRBD2 covers 7 bases. The germline gives CDR1 SGHTA, CDR2 FQGNSA. The CDR3 runs to 14 residues. J lost 6 bases, V lost 1 base, and 3 bases had no gene match. Here the CDR3 DNA reads TGTGCCAGCAGCTTAGGGACTAGTTTCAATGAGCAGTTCTTC. As protein: CASSLGTSFNEQFF.